Listed here are 12 T cell receptor beta chains from one sample, sequenced in a study of blood T cells in healthy people across ages. Combining a sample-barcoded 5' primer with a J-beta primer mix, a second PCR ran for roughly 6 to 11 cycles. TCRdb re-called the 5' RACE reads through MiXCR, storing one row per CDR3 protein. The table shows 1.2 million to 1.5 million distinct CDR3 sequences, with approximately 63% occurring only once. The sequencing sample was made of blood. The origin of the receptors is a man in his late teens or twenties in good health.

V and J are TRBV2 and TRBJ1-2; D unresolved. V lost 7 bases, J lost 5 bases, and 11 bases lay in between. The CDR3 runs to 12 residues. The germline gives CDR1 SNHLY, CDR2 FYNNEI. The CDR3 loop reads CASTTDGYGYTF. The CDR3 DNA reads as TGTGCCAGCACTACGGACGGGTATGGCTACACCTTC.

The rearrangement links TRBV7-9 to TRBJ2-7; perhaps TRBD2 as D (5 bases). The CDR3 contains 14 residues. V lost 1 base and J 5 bases, leaving 12 bases between the germline ends. Germline-derived CDR1 and CDR2 are SEHNR and FQNEAQ (reference sequence). This CDR3 is CASSLDIARHEQYF. The CDR3 DNA follows: TGTGCCAGCAGCTTAGATATAGCGCGCCACGAGCAGTACTTC.

The chain recombines TRBV28 with TRBJ1-1; no definite D call. The CDR3 covers 14 residues. Per germline, CDR1 MDHEN and CDR2 SYDVKM. V shed 7 bases and J shed 5 bases, with 17 bases lying between them. The CDR3 region is CASNPWVGRTEAFF. CDR3 DNA sequence: TGTGCCAGCAATCCCTGGGTGGGGAGGACTGAAGCTTTCTTT.

This clonotype was detected only once. The V and J genes are TRBV12-3 or TRBV12-4 and TRBJ2-4, with 7 bases matching TRBD2. The end of the DNA aligns better with TRBJ2-7, so the J call may be wrong. CDR3 length equals 15 residues. CDR3 sequence reads: CASSLARDYNYEQYF. In DNA, the CDR3 is TGTGCCAGCAGTTTAGCCCGGGACTACAACTACGAGCAGTACTTC.

This rearrangement joins TRBV10-3 to TRBJ2-3; perhaps TRBD1 as D (5 bases). The CDR3 sequence is 15 residues long. V was pared by 4 bases and J by 2 bases, with 13 bases between. Germline CDR1 reads ENHRY; CDR2 reads SYGVKD. CDR3 sequence reads: CAISGADTATDTQYF. The CDR3 DNA follows: TGTGCCATCAGTGGGGCGGACACCGCCACAGATACGCAGTATTTT.

The J gene is TRBJ1-1, the V gene TRBV7-2; D is possibly TRBD1 (5 bases). V dropped 5 bases and J dropped 2 bases, with 18 bases sitting between them. The CDR3 runs 16 residues. Germline CDR1 SGHTA, CDR2 FQGNSA. The CDR3 sequence: CASSKAAGGKNTEAFF. The CDR3 DNA is TGTGCCAGCAGCAAGGCGGCGGGGGGAAAAAACACTGAAGCTTTCTTT.

The CDR3 sequence is CASIQSTDSTDTQYF. Written as DNA, the CDR3 is TGTGCCAGCATCCAAAGCACGGACAGCACAGATACGCAGTATTTT. The J gene is TRBJ2-3, the V gene TRBV9; D not certain. Germline assignment: CDR1 SGDLS and CDR2 YYNGEE. V was trimmed by 6 bases and J by 0 bases, leaving 14 bases between them. The CDR3 sequence is 15 residues long.

This chain links TRBV24-1 with TRBJ2-3; TRBD2 aligns across 8 bases. Unmatched junction bases numbered 24, after V lost 4 bases and J lost 1 base. The germline V gene has CDR1 KGHDR and CDR2 SFDVKD. This CDR3 has 22 amino acids. The CDR3 protein is CATSERPTVLAGARYRTDTQYF. CDR3 bases: TGTGCCACCAGTGAACGGCCGACAGTTCTAGCGGGTGCTCGATATCGCACAGATACGCAGTATTTT.

The chain uses TRBV27 and TRBJ2-5, with no clear D. The V gene's germline CDR1 is MNHEY and CDR2 SMNVEV (reference sequence). This CDR3 has 14 residues. V dropped 8 bases and J dropped 0 bases, with 13 bases sitting between them. The DNA for the CDR3 is TGTGCCAGCGCTTGGACGAGAGACCAAGAGACCCAGTACTTC. This encodes CASAWTRDQETQYF.

In this sample, this clonotype turned up once. The rearrangement joins TRBV20-1 to TRBJ2-3, with D possibly matching TRBD2 (6 bases). There are 14 residues in the CDR3. V shed 5 bases and J shed 1 base, with 13 bases lying between them. Germline values: CDR1 DFQATT, CDR2 SNEGSKA (reference sequence). The CDR3: CSAPGRGRTDTQYF. CDR3 sequence (DNA): TGCAGTGCTCCCGGGCGGGGCCGCACAGATACGCAGTATTTT.

V usage is TRBV13 and J usage is TRBJ2-3; D may correspond to TRBD1 or TRBD2 (5 bases each). From germline, CDR1 is PRHDT and CDR2 FYEKMQ (reference sequence). The CDR3 is 17 residues long. Trimming took off 1 base at V and 3 bases at J, with 17 bases between the two ends. In DNA, the CDR3 is TGTGCCAGCAGCTTAGATCCTATCGAGGGGATGACAGATACGCAGTATTTT. It codes for CASSLDPIEGMTDTQYF.

Ten or more counts support this clonotype. The chain links TRBV27 to TRBJ2-7, with TRBD1 matching 11 bases. Germline trimming cut 6 bases from V and 3 bases from J; bases unmatched to any gene: 4. The CDR3 is 14 amino acids. The germline V gene has CDR1 MNHEY and CDR2 SMNVEV (reference sequence). For the CDR3, the DNA is TGTGCCAGCAGCCCAGGGACAGGGGGCTACGAGCAGTACTTC. It encodes CASSPGTGGYEQYF.